The source of this T cell receptor beta chain is a study of regulatory dendritic cells for organ transplantation. On the study more broadly: LPS was added to dendritic cell cultures on day 6.

The CDR3 extends over 17 amino acids. Germline values: CDR1 MGHRA, CDR2 YSYEKL. V was clipped by 0 bases and J by 4 bases, with 16 bases between them. Whole-study results and caveats: Regulatory dendritic cells appeared to expand memory CD8+ clones less than mature ones.

A word on this clone: What it recognizes is unknown.

Here immunoSEQ multiplex PCR was the method, and the copy in TCRdb shows in-frame clones only, minus some. The table lists fewer than 5,000 clones, 70% to 75% of them singletons, with 20% to 25% in the top ten. CFSE-labeled sorted T cells met regulatory or mature dendritic cells for five to six days. This TCR came from a human donor in good health. Material: memory CD8+ T cells from blood cultured with dendritic cells. Documented subset: CD45RO+ memory T cells. The genes are TRBV4-1 and TRBJ1-5; D remains unclear. CDR3 residues: CASSQDPPGRVNQPQHF. In DNA, the CDR3 is TGCGCCAGCAGCCAAGACCCCCCGGGGAGGGTTAATCAGCCCCAGCATTTT.